This T cell receptor beta chain was identified in a study of blood T cell repertoires in COVID-19. This clone was found once. Libraries were prepared by immunoSEQ multiplex PCR; TCRdb keeps only in-frame clonotypes and omits some of them. The sample consists of about 85,000 clones, under 95% of them appearing once. Germline V lookup: CDR1 MGHDK, CDR2 SYGVNS. This CDR3 comprises 14 residues. With 6 bases removed from V and 3 bases from J, the gap between germline ends came to 12 bases. The sequenced sample was peripheral blood. This receptor was obtained from a human donor with active COVID-19. The donor label of this sample is uncertain. The chain joins TRBV25-1 to TRBJ1-5, with D possibly matching TRBD1 (6 bases). The CDR3 region has the DNA TGTGCCAGCAGCGAACAGGGATTCAATCAGCCCCAGCATTTT. Amino acids: CASSEQGFNQPQHF.